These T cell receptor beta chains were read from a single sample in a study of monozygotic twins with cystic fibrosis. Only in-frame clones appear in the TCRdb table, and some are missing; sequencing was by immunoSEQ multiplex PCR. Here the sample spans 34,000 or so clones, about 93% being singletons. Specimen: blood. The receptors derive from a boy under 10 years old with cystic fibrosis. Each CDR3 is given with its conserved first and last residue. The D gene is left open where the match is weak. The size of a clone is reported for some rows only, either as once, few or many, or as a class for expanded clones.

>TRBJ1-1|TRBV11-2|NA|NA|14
TGTGCCAGCAGCTTAGATAGCAGGAACACTGAAGCTTTCTTT
CASSLDSRNTEAFF
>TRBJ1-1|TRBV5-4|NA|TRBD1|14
TGTGCCAGCAATGCAGGGGGCTCGGACACTGAAGCTTTCTTT
CASNAGGSDTEAFF
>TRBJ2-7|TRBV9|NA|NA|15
TGTGCCAGCAGCGTAGCTTGGGGGATCGGCTACGAGCAGTACTTC
CASSVAWGIGYEQYF
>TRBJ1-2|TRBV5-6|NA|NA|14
TGTGCCAGCAGCTTGGTCGGGCGCAACTATGGCTACACCTTC
CASSLVGRNYGYTF
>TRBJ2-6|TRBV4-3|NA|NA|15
TGCGCCAGCAGCCAAGCCCTTAATGGGGCCAACGTCCTGACTTTC
CASSQALNGANVLTF
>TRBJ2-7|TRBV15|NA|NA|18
TGTGCCACCAGCAGAGATATACATCGACAGTCCTCTTCCTACGAGCAGTACTTC
CATSRDIHRQSSSYEQYF
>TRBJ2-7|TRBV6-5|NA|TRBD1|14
TGTGCCAGCACTCCAGGGACAGCATCCTACGAGCAGTACTTC
CASTPGTASYEQYF
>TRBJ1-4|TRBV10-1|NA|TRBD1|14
TGCGCCAGCAGCCCCACAGGGGTTAATGAAAAACTGTTTTTT
CASSPTGVNEKLFF
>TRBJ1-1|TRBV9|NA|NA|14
TGTGCCAGCAGCGTAGCTTTGGACAGAACTGAAGCTTTCTTT
CASSVALDRTEAFF
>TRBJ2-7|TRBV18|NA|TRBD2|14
TGTGCCAGCTCACCTGGGGGGGGCTCCTACGAGCAGTACTTC
CASSPGGGSYEQYF
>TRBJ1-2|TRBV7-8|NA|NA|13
TGTGCCAGCAGCTCCGGACTGCTCTATGGCTACACCTTC
CASSSGLLYGYTF
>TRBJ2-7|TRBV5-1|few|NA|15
TGCGCCAGCAGCTTGGAAAGGACTACCTCCTACGAGCAGTACTTC
CASSLERTTSYEQYF
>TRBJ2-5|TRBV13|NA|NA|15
TGTGCCAGCAGCGTGAGTGGTTTGGGCCCAGAGACCCAGTACTTC
CASSVSGLGPETQYF
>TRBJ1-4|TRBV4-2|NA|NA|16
TGTGCCAGCAGCCAAGAGCAGCCAGCAACTAATGAAAAACTGTTTTTT
CASSQEQPATNEKLFF
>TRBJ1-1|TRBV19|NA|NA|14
TGTGCCAGTACCCGGACTCCCTTCACGACTGAAGCTTTCTTT
CASTRTPFTTEAFF
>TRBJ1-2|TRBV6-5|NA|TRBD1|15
TGTGCCAGCAGGCAGGGGACAGCCTCAAACTATGGCTACACCTTC
CASRQGTASNYGYTF
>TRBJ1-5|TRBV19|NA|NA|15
TGTGCCAGTAGTATCCCCCCCGGTTCCGGGGTGCCCCAGCATTTT
CASSIPPGSGVPQHF
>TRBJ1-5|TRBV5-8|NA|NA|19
TGTGCCAGCAGCTTGTGGCTCGGAACAGGACTGTCTAGCAATCAGCCCCAGCATTTT
CASSLWLGTGLSSNQPQHF
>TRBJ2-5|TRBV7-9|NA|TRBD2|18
TGTGCCAGCAGCTATGGGACTAGCGGGGCCTCAGGACAAGAGACCCAGTACTTC
CASSYGTSGASGQETQYF
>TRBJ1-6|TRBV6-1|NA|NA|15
TGTGCCAGCAGTGCACCGGGACGGAGTAATTCACCCCTCCACTTT
CASSAPGRSNSPLHF
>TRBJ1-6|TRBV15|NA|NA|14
TGTGCCACCAGCAGAGAGGGAGGGGCGGCACCCCTCCACTTT
CATSREGGAAPLHF
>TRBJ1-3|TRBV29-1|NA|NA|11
TGCAGCACTAACTCTGGAAACACCATATATTTT
CSTNSGNTIYF
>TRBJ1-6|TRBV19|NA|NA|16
TGTGCCAGTAGTATACTGGCGAGCTCCTATAATTCACCCCTCCACTTT
CASSILASSYNSPLHF
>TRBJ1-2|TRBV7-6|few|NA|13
TGTGCCAGCAGCTTAGGAGGCCAGGGTAGCTACACCTTC
CASSLGGQGSYTF
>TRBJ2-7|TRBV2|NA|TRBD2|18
TGTGCCAGCAGTGAAGGGACTAGCAAGAGGGGTGGGGCCTACGAGCAGTACTTC
CASSEGTSKRGGAYEQYF
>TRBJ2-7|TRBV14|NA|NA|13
TGTGCCAGCAGCCAAGAACTCGTGGGTGAGCAGTACTTC
CASSQELVGEQYF
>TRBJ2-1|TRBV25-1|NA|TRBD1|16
TGTGCCAGCAGTAGAATCAGGGGGCGGACCTACAATGAGCAGTTCTTC
CASSRIRGRTYNEQFF
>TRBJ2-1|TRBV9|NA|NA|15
TGTGCCAGCGGTCCCTCGGACGGCAAGCTCAATGAGCAGTTCTTC
CASGPSDGKLNEQFF
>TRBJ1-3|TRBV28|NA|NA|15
TGTGCCAGCAGTTTATATCAAGGTTTTGGAAACACCATATATTTT
CASSLYQGFGNTIYF